Sequencing of this T cell receptor (beta chain) was carried out in a study of OX40 agonist ivuxolimab in advanced cancers. Study at large: It was ivuxolimab, an agonistic anti-OX40 (CD134) antibody, that patients were treated with.

Germline V lookup: CDR1 DFQATT, CDR2 SNEGSKA (reference sequence). CDR3 size: 11 residues. V was trimmed by 3 bases and J by 6 bases, leaving 8 bases between them. The data were produced by immunoSEQ multiplex PCR, yet TCRdb's version contains in-frame clones alone and is incomplete. The sample lists approximately 89,000 clones; 70% to 90% were seen once. This clone was detected only a few times. No antigen is known for it. General study results and limits: CD8+ T cells showed, on average, more clonal expansion than CD4+ cells.

Sample: CD4+ or CD8+ T cells sorted from blood, taken in a trial of the OX40 agonist ivuxolimab. This chain links TRBV20-1 with TRBJ1-2; D might be TRBD1 (6 bases). The TCR was taken from an adult with an advanced solid tumor such as melanoma, head and neck, liver or kidney cancer. Written as DNA, the CDR3 is TGCAGTGCTAGGGGGGCCCATGGCTACACCTTC. As protein: CSARGAHGYTF.